This TCR beta chain was identified in a study of blood T cell repertoires in COVID-19. The repertoire was sequenced with immunoSEQ multiplex PCR; TCRdb's copy has only in-frame clones and lacks some. This table holds over 75,000 clones, 89% found once. V dropped 3 bases and J dropped 6 bases, with 5 bases sitting between them. From germline, CDR1 is LGHDT and CDR2 YNNKEL (reference sequence). The CDR3 extends over 12 amino acids. Sequenced material: peripheral blood. V gene TRBV3-1 (or the pseudogene TRBV3-2) combines with J gene TRBJ1-4, with D unclear. The origin of this receptor is a woman of 80 years or more with active COVID-19. CDR3 loop: CASSHSDEKLFF. In DNA, the CDR3 is TGTGCCAGCAGCCATTCGGATGAAAAACTGTTTTTT.